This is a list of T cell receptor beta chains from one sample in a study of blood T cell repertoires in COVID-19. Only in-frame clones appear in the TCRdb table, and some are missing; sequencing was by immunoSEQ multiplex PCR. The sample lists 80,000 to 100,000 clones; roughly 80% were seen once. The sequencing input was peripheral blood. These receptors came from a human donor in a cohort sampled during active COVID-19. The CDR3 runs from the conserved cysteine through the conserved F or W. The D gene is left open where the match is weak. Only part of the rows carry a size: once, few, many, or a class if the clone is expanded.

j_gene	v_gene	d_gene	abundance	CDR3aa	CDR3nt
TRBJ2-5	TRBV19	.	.	CASSIRETQYF	TGTGCCAGTAGTATTCGAGAGACCCAGTACTTC
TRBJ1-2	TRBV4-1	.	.	CASSPRGATNGYTF	TGCGCCAGCAGTCCCCGGGGGGCAACCAATGGCTACACCTTC
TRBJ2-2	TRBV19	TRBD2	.	CASKFARGRFFPGELFF	TGTGCCAGTAAATTCGCGCGGGGGAGATTTTTCCCCGGGGAGCTGTTTTTT
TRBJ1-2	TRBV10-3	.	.	CAISTSGTTKGYGYTF	TGTGCCATCAGTACTTCTGGGACTACTAAAGGTTATGGCTACACCTTC
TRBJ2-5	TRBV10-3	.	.	CAIRRPEVETQYF	TGTGCCATCAGGCGGCCGGAGGTTGAGACCCAGTACTTC
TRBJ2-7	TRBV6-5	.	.	CASHREPTLEQYF	TGTGCCAGTCATCGGGAGCCTACGCTGGAGCAGTACTTC
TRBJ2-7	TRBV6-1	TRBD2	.	CASSEGGGPYEQYF	TGTGCCAGCAGTGAGGGGGGAGGGCCCTACGAGCAGTACTTC
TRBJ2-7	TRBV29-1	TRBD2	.	CSVSLGLAGDYEQYF	TGCAGCGTGTCCCTGGGACTAGCGGGAGACTACGAGCAGTACTTC
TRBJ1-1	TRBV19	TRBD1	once	CASSIVGQGEAFF	TGTGCCAGTAGTATAGTGGGACAGGGCGAAGCTTTCTTT
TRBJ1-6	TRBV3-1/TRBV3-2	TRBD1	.	CASSRTGGSYSPLHF	TGTGCCAGCAGCCGGACAGGGGGCTCTTATTCACCCCTCCACTTT
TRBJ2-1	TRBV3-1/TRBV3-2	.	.	CASSQDLGVGGFGNEQFF	TGTGCCAGCAGCCAAGATTTGGGGGTCGGGGGTTTCGGCAATGAGCAGTTCTTC
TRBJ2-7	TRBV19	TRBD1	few	CASSQTGGGEQYF	TGTGCCAGTAGCCAGACAGGGGGCGGCGAGCAGTACTTC
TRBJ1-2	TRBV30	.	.	CAWNADYGYTF	TGTGCCTGGAACGCGGATTATGGCTACACCTTC
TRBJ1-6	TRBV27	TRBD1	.	CASSDHRGPGGNSPLHF	TGTGCCAGCAGTGACCACAGGGGGCCCGGAGGTAATTCACCCCTCCACTTT
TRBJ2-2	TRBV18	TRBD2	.	CASSPAASGSSTGELFF	TGTGCCAGCTCACCCGCTGCCAGCGGGAGTAGCACCGGGGAGCTGTTTTTT
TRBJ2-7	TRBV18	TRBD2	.	CASSPQPLSLAGSDEQYF	TGTGCCAGCTCACCTCAACCCTTGTCTTTAGCGGGGAGTGACGAGCAGTACTTC
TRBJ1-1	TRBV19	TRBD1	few	CASSPWTGQNTEAFF	TGTGCCAGTAGTCCATGGACAGGGCAGAACACTGAAGCTTTCTTT
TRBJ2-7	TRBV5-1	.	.	CASSPGDASSYEQYF	TGCGCCAGCAGCCCGGGGGACGCGAGCTCCTACGAGCAGTACTTC
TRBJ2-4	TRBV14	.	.	CASSPSAGNIQYF	TGTGCCAGCAGCCCCTCGGCGGGAAACATTCAGTACTTC
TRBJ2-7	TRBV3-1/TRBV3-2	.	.	CASSLRNYEQYF	TGTGCCAGCAGCCTGAGGAACTACGAGCAGTACTTC
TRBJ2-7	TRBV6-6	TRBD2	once	CASSQSAGYYEQYF	TGTGCCAGCAGTCAGTCAGCGGGGTACTACGAGCAGTACTTC
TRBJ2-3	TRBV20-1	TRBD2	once	CSASLGLAGGPDTQYF	TGCAGTGCTAGTCTCGGACTAGCGGGGGGGCCAGATACGCAGTATTTT
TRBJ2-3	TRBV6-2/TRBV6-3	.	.	CASSPTGGVTDTQYF	TGTGCCAGCAGTCCCACAGGAGGGGTCACAGATACGCAGTATTTT
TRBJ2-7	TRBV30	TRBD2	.	CAWSGLAGYEQYF	TGTGCCTGGAGTGGACTAGCGGGCTACGAGCAGTACTTC
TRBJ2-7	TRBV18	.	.	CASSPEGEQYF	TGTGCCAGCTCACCGGAGGGCGAGCAGTACTTC
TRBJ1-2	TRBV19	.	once	CASSRGGGQGYTF	TGTGCCAGTAGTAGAGGGGGAGGGCAGGGCTACACCTTC
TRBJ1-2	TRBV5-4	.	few	CASSWTVGGYTF	TGTGCCAGCAGCTGGACAGTGGGGGGCTACACCTTC
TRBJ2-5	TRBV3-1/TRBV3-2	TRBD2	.	CASSQGRSTSGSGTQYF	TGTGCCAGCAGCCAAGGGAGGTCGACTAGCGGGAGTGGGACCCAGTACTTC
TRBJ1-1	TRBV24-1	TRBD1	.	CATSDFVGGQGATEAFF	TGTGCCACCAGTGATTTCGTCGGAGGGCAGGGGGCAACTGAAGCTTTCTTT
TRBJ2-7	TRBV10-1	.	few	CASIEGVRVYEQYF	TGCGCCAGCATAGAGGGAGTACGGGTATACGAGCAGTACTTC
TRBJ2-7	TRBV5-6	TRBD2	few	CASSLYRTVAGAYEQYF	TGTGCCAGCAGCTTGTATCGGACGGTAGCGGGAGCCTACGAGCAGTACTTC
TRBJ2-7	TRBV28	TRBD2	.	CASSPSGGRRSYEQYF	TGTGCCAGCAGTCCCAGCGGGGGAAGGCGCTCCTACGAGCAGTACTTC
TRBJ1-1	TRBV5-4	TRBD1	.	CASSQRQGPNTEAFF	TGTGCCAGCAGCCAACGACAGGGGCCGAACACTGAAGCTTTCTTT
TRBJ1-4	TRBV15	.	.	CATSRAPGEKLFF	TGTGCCACCAGCAGAGCCCCCGGGGAAAAACTGTTTTTT
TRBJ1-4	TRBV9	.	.	CASSYGREGEKLFF	TGTGCCAGCAGCTATGGCAGGGAAGGCGAAAAACTGTTTTTT
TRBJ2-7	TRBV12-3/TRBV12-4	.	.	CASSLRNYEQYF	TGTGCCAGCAGTCTGCGGAACTACGAGCAGTACTTC
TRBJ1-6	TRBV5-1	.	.	CASAVEGRSPLHF	TGCGCCAGCGCGGTGGAGGGGAGGTCACCCCTCCACTTT
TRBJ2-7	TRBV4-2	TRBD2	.	CASSQDLTSGYEQYF	TGTGCCAGCAGCCAAGATCTTACTAGCGGCTACGAGCAGTACTTC
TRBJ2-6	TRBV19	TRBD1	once	CASSIGTGASGANVLTF	TGTGCCAGTAGTATTGGGACAGGAGCCTCTGGGGCCAACGTCCTGACTTTC
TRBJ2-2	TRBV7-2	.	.	CASSLAFANTGELFF	TGTGCCAGCAGCTTAGCGTTCGCGAACACCGGGGAGCTGTTTTTT
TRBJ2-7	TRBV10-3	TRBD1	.	CAITGTGTGNEQYF	TGTGCCATCACCGGCACCGGGACAGGGAACGAGCAGTACTTC
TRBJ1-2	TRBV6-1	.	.	CASSEVGGSNYGYTF	TGTGCCAGCAGTGAAGTAGGAGGGAGTAACTATGGCTACACCTTC
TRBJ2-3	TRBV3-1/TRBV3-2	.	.	CASSPGPPTQYF	TGTGCCAGCAGCCCAGGGCCCCCTACGCAGTATTTT
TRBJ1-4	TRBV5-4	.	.	CASSLGQTGSGEKLFF	TGTGCCAGCAGCTTGGGACAGACAGGTAGTGGTGAAAAACTGTTTTTT
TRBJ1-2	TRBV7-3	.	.	CASSPTGTLGDGYTF	TGTGCCAGCAGCCCAACCGGGACACTAGGAGATGGCTACACCTTC
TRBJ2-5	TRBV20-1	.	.	CSATTTGTQYF	TGCAGTGCTACGACTACGGGGACCCAGTACTTC
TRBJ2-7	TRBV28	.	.	CASSPRQDRYEQYF	TGTGCCAGCAGCCCTCGGCAGGATAGATACGAGCAGTACTTC
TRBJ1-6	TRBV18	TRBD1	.	CASSPYRGRDSPLHF	TGTGCCAGCTCGCCGTACAGGGGACGGGATTCACCCCTCCACTTT
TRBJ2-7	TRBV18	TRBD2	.	CASSPRAGGDEQYF	TGTGCCAGCTCACCTCGAGCGGGAGGGGACGAGCAGTACTTC
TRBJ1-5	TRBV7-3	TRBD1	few	CASSPRQGAYQPQHF	TGTGCCAGCAGTCCCCGGCAGGGGGCGTATCAGCCCCAGCATTTT
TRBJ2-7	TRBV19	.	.	CASTLSAGVGSYEQYF	TGTGCCAGTACCCTTTCGGCAGGGGTCGGCTCCTACGAGCAGTACTTC
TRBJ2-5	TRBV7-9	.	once	CASSLGQINQETQYF	TGTGCCAGCAGCTTAGGTCAGATAAATCAAGAGACCCAGTACTTC
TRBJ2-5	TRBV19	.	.	CASSIWTKKRQETQYF	TGTGCCAGTAGTATATGGACTAAGAAACGCCAAGAGACCCAGTACTTC